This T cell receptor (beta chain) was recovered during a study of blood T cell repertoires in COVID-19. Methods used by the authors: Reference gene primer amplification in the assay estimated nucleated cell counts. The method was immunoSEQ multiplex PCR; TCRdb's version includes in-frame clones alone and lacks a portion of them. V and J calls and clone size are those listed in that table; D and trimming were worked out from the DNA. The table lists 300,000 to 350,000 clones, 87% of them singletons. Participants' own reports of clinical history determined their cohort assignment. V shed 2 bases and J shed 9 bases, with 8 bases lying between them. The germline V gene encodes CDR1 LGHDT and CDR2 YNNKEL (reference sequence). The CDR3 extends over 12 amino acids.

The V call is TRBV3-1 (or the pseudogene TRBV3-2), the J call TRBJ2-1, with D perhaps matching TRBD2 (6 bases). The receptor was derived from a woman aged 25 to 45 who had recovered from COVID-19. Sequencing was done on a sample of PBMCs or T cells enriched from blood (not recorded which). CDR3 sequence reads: CASSQLGGEQFF. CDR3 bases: TGTGCCAGCAGCCAATTGGGAGGTGAGCAGTTCTTC.